Listed here are 10 T cell receptor beta chains from one sample, sequenced in a study of T cells in Graves' hyperthyroidism and ophthalmopathy (dated by TCRdb to between 2017 and 2020). Libraries were prepared through multiplex PCR. This sample was sequenced with an Illumina HiSeq 2000. The TCR beta CDR3 regions were amplified from the RNA transcripts. For the first round of RT-PCR on the TCR CDR3, the HTBI primer set was used together with the Qiagen OneStep RT-PCR kit. The raw public data were reprocessed by TCRdb itself: fastp quality trimming at Q25, MiXCR clonotype calling, in-frame beta chains only. Each entry is one CDR3 protein sequence, shown with its most common DNA and genes. The sample yields a few hundred thousand distinct CDR3 sequences; 15% to 17% were counted once. The top ten constitute approximately 7.4% of the sample. Source material: blood. The receptors shown here come from a woman under 40 with Graves' hyperthyroidism.

The J gene is TRBJ1-5, the V gene TRBV19; no definite D call. Trimming took 4 bases from V and 9 from J, leaving 16 bases between them. From germline, CDR1 is LNHDA and CDR2 SQIVND (reference sequence). The CDR3 is 14 amino acids. The CDR3 region is CASSTPPEHWPQHF. The CDR3 nucleotides read TGTGCCAGTAGTACCCCCCCGGAACACTGGCCCCAGCATTTT.

The V and J genes are TRBV6-1 and TRBJ1-3; no clear D. Germline CDR1 MNHNS, CDR2 SASEGT. V lost 10 bases, J lost 4 bases, and 17 bases lay in between. This CDR3 spans 14 amino acids. DNA for the CDR3: TGTGCCACCTCGGACGTCGTAATGGGAAACACCATATATTTT. Protein product: CATSDVVMGNTIYF.

J is TRBJ2-7 and V is TRBV25-1; the D gene is possibly TRBD2 (6 bases). Trimming pared 7 bases from V and 1 base from J, leaving 14 bases between. The CDR3 sequence is 14 residues long. The V gene's germline CDR1 is MGHDK and CDR2 SYGVNS. CDR3 DNA sequence: TGTGCCAGCATAGGGACTCTCGGTTCCTACGAGCAGTACTTC. Encoded protein: CASIGTLGSYEQYF.

The sample holds many counts of this clonotype. The V gene is TRBV18, the J gene TRBJ2-2, with 7 positions matching TRBD1. V was pared by 3 bases and J by 3 bases, with 4 bases of the junction left unmatched. Germline V lookup: CDR1 KGHSH, CDR2 LQKENI. CDR3 length: 15 amino acids. CDR3 in amino acids: CASSPGQADTGELFF. The CDR3 nucleotides are TGTGCCAGCTCACCCGGACAGGCTGACACCGGGGAGCTGTTTTTT.

This clonotype was picked up many times. The gene calls are TRBV12-3 or TRBV12-4 and TRBJ2-1; 15 positions agree with TRBD2. With V trimmed by 6 bases and J by 5 bases, 8 bases remained unmatched. There are 17 residues in the CDR3. CDR3 bases: TGTGCCAGCAGCCGGGGGACTAGCGGGAGGCCCCACAATGAGCAGTTCTTC. Residues: CASSRGTSGRPHNEQFF.

This clonotype has ten or more counts. The chain combines TRBV10-2 with TRBJ2-2; D perhaps matches TRBD2 (5 bases). The CDR3 covers 14 residues. Per the germline V gene, CDR1 is WSHSY and CDR2 is SAAADI. The V gene lost 2 bases and the J gene lost 6 bases, with 10 bases spanning the gap. As DNA, the CDR3 is TGCGCCAGCAGTGAGCGTGGAGGCGCCGGGGAGCTGTTTTTT. Its translation is CASSERGGAGELFF.

The V gene is TRBV4-2, the J gene TRBJ2-1; 7 bases agree with TRBD2. Per the germline V gene, CDR1 is LGHNA and CDR2 is YNFKEQ. The J segment lost 6 bases and the V segment lost 6 bases, leaving 5 bases of the junction unmatched. The CDR3 loop spans 13 amino acids. CDR3 bases: TGTGCCAGCAGGACTAGCCCCTCCAATGAGCAGTTCTTC. This sequence encodes CASRTSPSNEQFF.

This clonotype was detected a few times. This chain uses TRBV7-9 with TRBJ1-1; 11 bases are shared with TRBD1. Looked up from germline, CDR1 is SEHNR and CDR2 is FQNEAQ (reference sequence). This CDR3 comprises 15 residues. The J segment lost 6 bases and the V segment lost 4 bases, leaving 7 bases of the junction unmatched. The CDR3, as DNA: TGTGCCAGCAGCTCCCGGGACAGGGGGGTCCCTGAAGCTTTCTTT. It yields the protein CASSSRDRGVPEAFF.

This clonotype was seen repeatedly, ten times or more. A read error may account for a junction end that differs from germline. Here the CDR3 reads CSASFGTGNSPLHF. The CDR3 DNA is TGCAGCGCTAGCTTCGGGACGGGAAATTCACCCCTCCACTTT. The rearrangement links TRBV20-1 to TRBJ1-6; D possibly corresponds to TRBD1 (5 bases). CDR3 length: 14 residues. Germline CDR1 DFQATT, CDR2 SNEGSKA (reference sequence).

This clonotype was picked up many times. The rearrangement uses TRBV20-1 and TRBJ2-3; 8 bases fit TRBD2. Germline assignment: CDR1 DFQATT and CDR2 SNEGSKA (reference sequence). The CDR3 runs 18 residues. The CDR3 loop reads CSGTPLAVVQASTDTQYF. The CDR3 coding sequence is TGCAGCGGGACGCCACTAGCGGTCGTCCAAGCTAGCACAGATACGCAGTATTTT.